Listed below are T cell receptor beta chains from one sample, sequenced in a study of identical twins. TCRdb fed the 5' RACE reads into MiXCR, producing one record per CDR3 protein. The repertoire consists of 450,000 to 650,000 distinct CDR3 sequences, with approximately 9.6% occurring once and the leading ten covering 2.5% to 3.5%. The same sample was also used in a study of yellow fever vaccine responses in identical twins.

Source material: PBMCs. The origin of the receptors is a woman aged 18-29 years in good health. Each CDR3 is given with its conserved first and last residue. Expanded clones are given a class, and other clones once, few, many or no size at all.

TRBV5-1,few,CASSLDRGRFADTQYF
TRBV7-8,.,CASSPTTGGDTGELFF
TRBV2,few,CASSGGLPSSYEQYF
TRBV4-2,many,CASSQRSAGRLQETQYF
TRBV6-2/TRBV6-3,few,CATAPFSRGYSYEQYF
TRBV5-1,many,CASSSGTNNQPQHF
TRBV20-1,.,CSASQTSPFSGELFF
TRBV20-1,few,CSAKLRQGRDTQYF
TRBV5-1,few,CASSTISDEQYF
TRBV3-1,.,CASSRTGYDTEAFF
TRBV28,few,CASRPTGTAYEQYF
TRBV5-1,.,CASSRTGIEGTEAFF
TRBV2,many,CASRQGAGETQYF
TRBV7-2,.,CASSLYQGLIEQYF
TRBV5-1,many,CASSQSDRTYSEAFF
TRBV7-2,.,CASSLVPRGFYNEQFF
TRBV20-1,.,CSAMGQGPSYEQYF
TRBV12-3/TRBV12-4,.,CASSPTLGGMNTGELFF
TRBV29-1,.,CSVGGDRGSDTQYF
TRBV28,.,CASSPETSGGFTDTQYF
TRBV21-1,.,CASSKALTVYEQYF
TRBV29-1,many,CSVFSGQQAFF
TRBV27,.,CASSLSNLNSPLHF
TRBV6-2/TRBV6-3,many,CASSSPMSEGASIKTQYF
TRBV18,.,CASSPNPGLAGVATDTQYF
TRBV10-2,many,CASSGGFLAGEITDTQYF
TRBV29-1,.,CSVESSKTSATYNEQFF